One sample yielded the 21 T cell receptor beta chains listed below, sequenced in a study of blood T cell repertoires in COVID-19. Sequenced by immunoSEQ multiplex PCR; TCRdb stores in-frame clones only, minus some. The table records approximately 220,000 clones, around 87% of them present only once. Sequencing used peripheral blood. The receptors originated from a man aged 60-69 years who had recovered from COVID-19.

This clone was counted only a few times. CDR3 DNA sequence: TGTGCCAGCAGTCGACTAGCGGGAGGTTCCTCCTACGAGCAGTACTTC. Its translation: CASSRLAGGSSYEQYF. The chain joins TRBV27 to TRBJ2-7; TRBD2 matches at 13 bases. The germline V gene encodes CDR1 MNHEY and CDR2 SMNVEV (reference sequence). The CDR3 contains 16 residues. V shed 5 bases, J shed 0 bases, and the junction held 4 bases outside the gene matches.

The gene calls are TRBV28 and TRBJ2-7; TRBD2 aligns across 8 bases. The CDR3 has 15 amino acids. Germline V gives CDR1 MDHEN, CDR2 SYDVKM. With 7 bases clipped from V and 3 bases from J, the junction kept 11 bases outside the gene matches. DNA for the CDR3: TGTGCCAGCATCCGAAGCGGGAGTAGTATCTACGAGCAGTACTTC. This sequence encodes CASIRSGSSIYEQYF. Filled out from reference TRBV28 and TRBJ2-7, the complete variable domain reads DVKVTQSSRYLVKRTGEKVFLECVQDMDHENMFWYRQDPGLGLRLIYFSYDVKMKEKGDIPEGYSVSREKKERFSLILESASTNQTSMYLCASIRSGSSIYEQYFGPGTRLTVT.

This clone was picked up one time. V usage is TRBV7-9 and J usage is TRBJ1-5; D uncertain. CDR1 SEHNR and CDR2 FQNEAQ come from the germline V gene (reference sequence). The length of the CDR3 is 12 residues. Between the trimmed V and J ends, which lost 1 base and 7 bases, there was a span of 5 bases. CDR3 region: CASSLEPQPQHF. The CDR3 DNA is TGTGCCAGCAGCTTAGAGCCCCAGCCCCAGCATTTT.

V gene TRBV7-3 combines with J gene TRBJ1-1; TRBD1 is a possible D gene (6 bases). Deletions cut 4 bases from V and 10 bases from J, with 19 bases between. CDR1 is SGHTA and CDR2 is FQGTGA in the germline V gene. This CDR3 is 14 amino acids long. The CDR3 coding sequence is TGTGCCAGCAGCTCCTCCCCCGACAGGTTAGGAGCTTTCTTT. Translated, it gives CASSSSPDRLGAFF.

The CDR3 loop is CASGLNAGSGFF. DNA of the CDR3: TGTGCTAGTGGTTTGAATGCGGGGTCGGGGTTCTTC. The rearrangement links TRBV12-5 to TRBJ2-1; D might be TRBD2 (6 bases). The CDR3 is made up of 12 amino acids. Germline V lookup: CDR1 LGHNT, CDR2 FRNRAP. The V gene lost 2 bases and the J gene lost 15 bases, with 14 bases spanning the gap.

This clone was counted a single time. The chain links TRBV5-1 to TRBJ2-1; 7 positions agree with TRBD2. Losses at the gene ends were 4 bases for V and 0 bases for J; bases not matched to a gene: 7. The CDR3 covers 16 residues. Germline CDR1 SGHRS, CDR2 YFSETQ. The CDR3 coding sequence is TGCGCCAGCAGCCCCTCGGGGGGAGACTCCTACAATGAGCAGTTCTTC. The encoded protein is CASSPSGGDSYNEQFF.

The gene calls are TRBV11-1 and TRBJ2-5; TRBD1 might be the D (5 bases). The ends were cut back, 7 bases at V and 2 bases at J, with 17 bases in the middle. CDR1 SGHAT and CDR2 FQDESV come from the germline V gene (reference sequence). The CDR3 sequence is 15 residues long. This CDR3 reads CASTTSGRAQETQYF. The DNA for the CDR3 is TGTGCCAGCACCACGTCGGGCAGGGCGCAAGAGACCCAGTACTTC. The variable domain in full, completed from reference TRBV11-1 and TRBJ2-5, reads EAEVAQSPRYKITEKSQAVAFWCDPISGHATLYWYRQILGQGPELLVQFQDESVVDDSQLPKDRFSAERLKGVDSTLKIQPAELGDSAMYLCASTTSGRAQETQYFGPGTRLLVL.

The gene calls are TRBV4-2 and TRBJ1-5; TRBD1 aligns across 9 bases. CDR1 and CDR2 (germline): LGHNA, YNFKEQ. CDR3 size: 16 residues. Trimming took 3 bases from V and 1 from J; bases not matched to a gene: 4. The CDR3 nucleotides read TGTGCCAGCAGCCAGGTGGGACAGGGAAGCAATCAGCCCCAGCATTTT. Translation gives CASSQVGQGSNQPQHF.

The CDR3 loop is CASSSGTGRAITYEQYF. Written as DNA, the CDR3 is TGTGCCAGCAGCTCGGGGACAGGGAGGGCGATAACCTACGAGCAGTACTTC. The chain recombines TRBV7-6 with TRBJ2-7, with 9 nucleotides matching TRBD1. This CDR3 is 17 amino acids long. The J segment lost 2 bases and the V segment lost 4 bases, leaving 12 bases of the junction unmatched. Germline V lookup: CDR1 SGHVS, CDR2 FNYEAQ.

This clone occurred a few times. V is TRBV7-3 and J is TRBJ2-1; 7 positions agree with TRBD2. CDR3 length: 18 amino acids. V was clipped by 1 base and J by 1 base; unmatched bases: 10. Germline V gives CDR1 SGHTA, CDR2 FQGTGA. The CDR3 DNA sequence: TGTGCCAGCAGCTTAAATGGGGGGGTTCCGGCGTCCTACAATGAGCAGTTCTTC. Translating it yields CASSLNGGVPASYNEQFF.

The V gene is TRBV18, the J gene TRBJ2-5; 7 positions match TRBD1. After removal of 6 bases from V and 2 bases from J, the junction contained 3 bases not matched to a gene. CDR1 is KGHSH, CDR2 LQKENI, per germline. There are 13 residues in the CDR3. Written as DNA, the CDR3 is TGTGCCAGCTCCCGGGACAGACAAGAGACCCAGTACTTC. As protein: CASSRDRQETQYF.

CDR3 amino acids: CASSPLGGAATNEKLFF. CDR3 coding DNA: TGTGCCAGCAGCCCTTTGGGTGGAGCAGCAACTAATGAAAAACTGTTTTTT. The genes are TRBV3-1 (or the pseudogene TRBV3-2) and TRBJ1-4; D uncertain. Between the trimmed V and J ends, which lost 4 bases and 0 bases, there was a span of 15 bases. The CDR3 loop spans 17 amino acids. Germline CDR1 is LGHDT and CDR2 is YNNKEL (reference sequence).

The count of this clone is one. The genes are TRBV7-9 and TRBJ2-5; D is perhaps TRBD1 (7 bases). Germline V lookup: CDR1 SEHNR, CDR2 FQNEAQ (reference sequence). V was clipped by 3 bases and J by 3 bases, with 11 bases between them. CDR3 size: 14 residues. This CDR3 reads CASSLQGGKETQYF. In nucleotides, the CDR3 is TGTGCCAGCAGCTTGCAGGGGGGCAAAGAGACCCAGTACTTC.

This rearrangement joins TRBV27 to TRBJ2-7, with D possibly matching TRBD2 (6 bases). V lost 6 bases and J lost 6, with 21 bases in between. The CDR3 loop spans 15 amino acids. Germline V gene data show CDR1 as MNHEY and CDR2 as SMNVEV (reference sequence). The CDR3 region has the DNA TGTGCCAGCAGCCGGACTACTCCCGGGTCTCGCGAGCAGTACTTC. As protein: CASSRTTPGSREQYF.

The chain couples TRBV10-1 to TRBJ1-2; weak D call: TRBD1 (6 bases). The V and J ends lost 4 bases and 5 bases respectively, with 17 bases between them. Germline loops: CDR1 WNHNN, CDR2 SYGVQD (reference sequence). The CDR3 totals 15 residues. CDR3 in amino acids: CASSGQEPQGYGYTF. The CDR3, as DNA: TGCGCCAGCAGTGGGCAGGAGCCTCAGGGGTATGGCTACACCTTC.

The V call is TRBV7-3, the J call TRBJ2-5, with TRBD2 identical over 9 bases. Unmatched junction bases numbered 17, after V lost 5 bases and J lost 4 bases. Germline CDR1 is SGHTA and CDR2 is FQGTGA. CDR3 length: 18 residues. Here the CDR3 DNA reads TGTGCCAGCAGCCCCGGGCGTGGGCTAGCGGGGAAATCAGAGACCCAGTACTTC. Its translation is CASSPGRGLAGKSETQYF.

The chain has TRBV6-4 and TRBJ1-1; D gene ambiguous. The V end lost 5 bases, the J end lost 1 base, and 8 bases lay between the germline ends. Germline assignment: CDR1 MRHNA and CDR2 SNTAGT. This CDR3 has 13 amino acids. The CDR3 coding sequence is TGTGCCAGCAGTTGGCTCCCGAACACTGAAGCTTTCTTT. Its protein product is CASSWLPNTEAFF.

This clone was observed many times. V is TRBV4-2 and J is TRBJ2-7; 7 positions match TRBD2. The V and J ends lost 3 bases and 6 bases, in that order; junction bases with no gene match: 8. In germline, CDR1 is LGHNA, CDR2 YNFKEQ. CDR3 size: 14 residues. CDR3 sequence reads: CASSQTSQSAEQYF. For the CDR3, the DNA is TGTGCCAGCAGCCAGACTAGCCAAAGCGCCGAGCAGTACTTC.

A few counts support this clone. The rearrangement uses TRBV6-5 and TRBJ1-5, with D tentatively TRBD1 (6 bases). Trimming took off 0 bases at V and 6 bases at J, with 15 bases between the two ends. CDR3 length: 16 residues. Germline-derived CDR1 and CDR2 are MNHEY and SVGAGI. CDR3: CASSYSPGARIQPQHF. The CDR3 nucleotides read TGTGCCAGCAGTTACTCCCCAGGGGCGAGGATTCAGCCCCAGCATTTT.

The V call is TRBV10-3, the J call TRBJ2-1, with 8 bases that match TRBD2. Germline CDR1 is ENHRY and CDR2 is SYGVKD. The CDR3 consists of 14 residues. With V trimmed by 4 bases and J by 8 bases, 7 bases remained unmatched. The CDR3 bases are TGTGCCATCAGTGGAAGCGGGAGTAGCGATGAGCAGTTCTTC. This translates into CAISGSGSSDEQFF.

The chain couples TRBV29-1 to TRBJ2-7, with D tentatively TRBD2 (6 bases). Per germline, CDR1 SQVTM and CDR2 ANQGSEA. V was cut by 4 bases and J by 5 bases, with 21 bases left in between. The CDR3 is 15 amino acids. The CDR3 coding sequence is TGCAGCGTTGGGGCCGCCGACGGGAGCGGAGACGAGCAGTACTTC. It is translated as CSVGAADGSGDEQYF.